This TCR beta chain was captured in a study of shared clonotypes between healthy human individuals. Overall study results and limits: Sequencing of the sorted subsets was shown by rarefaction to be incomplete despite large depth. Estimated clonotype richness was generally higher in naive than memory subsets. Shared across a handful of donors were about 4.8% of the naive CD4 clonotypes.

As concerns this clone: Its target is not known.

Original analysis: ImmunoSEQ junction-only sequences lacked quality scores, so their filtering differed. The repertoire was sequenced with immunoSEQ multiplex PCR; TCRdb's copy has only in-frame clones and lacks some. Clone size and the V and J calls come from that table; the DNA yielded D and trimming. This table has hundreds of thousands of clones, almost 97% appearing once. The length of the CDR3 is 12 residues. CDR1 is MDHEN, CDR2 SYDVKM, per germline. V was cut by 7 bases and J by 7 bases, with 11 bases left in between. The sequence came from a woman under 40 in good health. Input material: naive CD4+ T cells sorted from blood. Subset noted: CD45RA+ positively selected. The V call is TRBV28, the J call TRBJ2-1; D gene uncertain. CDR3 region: CASMSGLNEQFF. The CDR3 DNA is TGTGCCAGCATGTCGGGCTTGAATGAGCAGTTCTTC.